This TCR beta chain derives from a study of blood T cell repertoires in COVID-19. Overall study: Acute and convalescent COVID-19 samples came from the United States, Italy and Spain. T cells, B-cell-depleted T cells, or PBMCs supplied cDNA or gDNA.

In the case of this clone: A read error may explain this, as a much larger clone is one base away.

V dropped 3 bases and J dropped 4 bases, with 6 bases sitting between them. The length of the CDR3 is 12 residues. From germline, CDR1 is MDHEN and CDR2 SYDVKM. Using immunoSEQ multiplex PCR, the repertoire was profiled, and TCRdb retains in-frame clones only, with some absent. The sample holds 220,000 or so clones; 75% to 90% are singletons and the top ten take roughly 3%. Sequenced: PBMCs or T cells enriched from blood (not recorded which). This TCR was recovered from a woman aged 18-29 years in a cohort exposed to, infected with or recovered from COVID-19 (not recorded which). The V call is TRBV28, the J call TRBJ1-2; a possible D gene is TRBD1 (5 bases). CDR3: CASSFGGYGYTF. For the CDR3, the DNA is TGTGCCAGCAGTTTCGGGGGCTATGGCTACACCTTC.